Presented here are 6 T cell receptor beta chains from one specimen sequenced in a study of shared clonotypes between healthy human individuals. Assay: immunoSEQ multiplex PCR; the TCRdb copy retains only in-frame clones and omits some. The data show approximately 1.1 million clones, 78% seen once. The sample was memory CD4+ T cells from PBMCs. As for subset: CD45RA-negative fraction. The receptors were sampled from a young man in good health. Some clones in this sample may be carry-over from other donors' samples.

The chain is built from TRBV25-1 and TRBJ2-2; no clear D. Trimming stripped 1 base from V and 4 bases from J, with 7 bases between. CDR1 is MGHDK and CDR2 is SYGVNS in the germline V gene. This CDR3 contains 14 residues. The CDR3: CASSELGRTGELFF. CDR3 coding DNA: TGTGCCAGCAGTGAATTAGGCCGCACCGGGGAGCTGTTTTTT. Filled out from reference TRBV25-1 and TRBJ2-2, the complete variable domain reads EADIYQTPRYLVIGTGKKITLECSQTMGHDKMYWYQQDPGMELHLIHYSYGVNSTEKGDLSSESTVSRIRTEHFPLTLESARPSHTSQYLCASSELGRTGELFFGEGSRLTVL.

CDR3 DNA: TGTGCCAGCAGCTTAGCCCCTACAGGGGAAGAGACCCAGTACTTC. Amino acids: CASSLAPTGEETQYF. The rearrangement joins TRBV7-9 to TRBJ2-5; 7 bases agree with TRBD1. Germline V gene data show CDR1 as SEHNR and CDR2 as FQNEAQ (reference sequence). The CDR3 is 15 amino acids. Trimming cost V 0 bases and J 3 bases; bases outside gene matches: 4. The full variable domain, completed using reference TRBV7-9 and TRBJ2-5, is DTGVSQNPRHKITKRGQNVTFRCDPISEHNRLYWYRQTLGQGPEFLTYFQNEAQLEKSRLLSDRFSAERPKGSFSTLEIQRTEQGDSAMYLCASSLAPTGEETQYFGPGTRLLVL.

As regards this clone: At the DNA level, this CDR3 is encoded by other sequences in the same sample as well. The chain is built from TRBV2 and TRBJ2-1; 11 nucleotides align to TRBD2. Trimming cost V 6 bases and J 4 bases; bases outside gene matches: 5. The CDR3 consists of 15 residues. CDR1 SNHLY and CDR2 FYNNEI come from the germline V gene. This chain's CDR3 is CASRGTSGAYNEQFF. In DNA, the CDR3 is TGTGCCAGCAGGGGGACTAGCGGAGCTTACAATGAGCAGTTCTTC.

This rearrangement joins TRBV5-1 to TRBJ2-1; TRBD1 aligns across 9 bases. There are 16 residues in the CDR3. CDR1 is SGHRS and CDR2 is YFSETQ in the germline V gene. The ends lost 4 bases at V and 5 bases at J; junction bases unmatched: 10. CDR3 region: CASSRSWGQGNNEQFF. Written as DNA, the CDR3 is TGCGCCAGCAGCCGGAGTTGGGGACAGGGCAACAATGAGCAGTTCTTC. The whole variable domain, remainder taken from reference TRBV5-1 and TRBJ2-1, is KAGVTQTPRYLIKTRGQQVTLSCSPISGHRSVSWYQQTPGQGLQFLFEYFSETQRNKGNFPGRFSGRQFSNSRSEMNVSTLELGDSALYLCASSRSWGQGNNEQFFGPGTRLTVL.

The chain recombines TRBV11-3 with TRBJ2-1; 11 bases agree with TRBD2. Germline V gives CDR1 SGHNT, CDR2 YENEEA. The CDR3 consists of 15 residues. J lost 9 bases, V lost 5 bases, and 9 bases had no gene match. The CDR3 here is CASSPLAGGDGEQFF. CDR3 nucleotide sequence: TGTGCCAGCAGCCCTTTAGCGGGAGGGGACGGTGAGCAGTTCTTC.

V usage is TRBV5-1 and J usage is TRBJ1-3, with unresolved D. The CDR3 runs 16 residues. V lost 4 bases, J lost 0 bases, and 14 bases lay in between. Germline CDR1 reads SGHRS; CDR2 reads YFSETQ. The CDR3: CASSRLEASSGNTIYF. The CDR3 DNA sequence: TGCGCCAGCAGCCGGCTGGAGGCGAGCTCTGGAAACACCATATATTTT. Using reference TRBV5-1 and TRBJ1-3 for the parts outside the CDR3, the full variable domain is KAGVTQTPRYLIKTRGQQVTLSCSPISGHRSVSWYQQTPGQGLQFLFEYFSETQRNKGNFPGRFSGRQFSNSRSEMNVSTLELGDSALYLCASSRLEASSGNTIYFGEGSWLTVV.